Listed below are T cell receptor beta chains from one sample, sequenced in a study of T cells in localized non-small cell lung cancer. Measured with immunoSEQ multiplex PCR; TCRdb has only the in-frame clones, and not every one. The table has about 59,000 clones, roughly 92% seen once. The starting material was peripheral blood, obtained before any cancer treatment. The receptors come from a man aged 35-75 years with stage I lung adenocarcinoma. The CDR3 runs from the conserved cysteine through the conserved F or W. D genes are given only for firm matches. Clone size is shown for a subset of rows, as once, few, many or a class of expanded clone.

V	size	J	D	CDR3	DNA
TRBV7-9	NA	TRBJ1-4	NA	CASSLVPQVEKLFF	TGTGCCAGCAGCTTAGTGCCACAGGTTGAAAAACTGTTTTTT
TRBV19	NA	TRBJ1-5	NA	CASMRGWQDNQPQHF	TGTGCCAGTATGAGAGGTTGGCAGGACAATCAGCCCCAGCATTTT
TRBV2	NA	TRBJ1-1	NA	CASSGGRTENTEAFF	TGTGCCAGCAGTGGGGGACGGACGGAGAACACTGAAGCTTTCTTT
TRBV9	NA	TRBJ1-6	NA	CASSVEGHGTPLHF	TGTGCCAGCAGCGTAGAAGGGCACGGGACACCCCTCCACTTT
TRBV5-1	NA	TRBJ2-7	NA	CASSLTGLVEQYF	TGCGCCAGCAGCTTAACAGGGCTTGTCGAGCAGTACTTC
TRBV4-1	NA	TRBJ2-2	TRBD2	CASSQVAGLNTGELFF	TGCGCCAGCAGCCAAGTAGCGGGACTTAACACCGGGGAGCTGTTTTTT
TRBV30	NA	TRBJ1-6	TRBD1	CAWSEGQLNSPLHF	TGTGCCTGGAGTGAGGGACAGTTAAATTCACCCCTCCACTTT
TRBV12-5	NA	TRBJ2-5	TRBD2	CASGSGLAGEETQYF	TGTGCTAGTGGATCGGGACTAGCGGGAGAAGAGACCCAGTACTTC
TRBV5-4	NA	TRBJ2-1	TRBD2	CASSPGTSGRGAIDEQFF	TGTGCCAGCAGCCCCGGGACTAGCGGGCGGGGGGCCATCGATGAGCAGTTCTTC
TRBV29-1	few	TRBJ2-5	NA	CSVDVPSYQETQYF	TGCAGCGTTGATGTCCCCTCGTACCAAGAGACCCAGTACTTC
TRBV18	once	TRBJ2-1	NA	CASSPPSVGEQFF	TGTGCCAGCTCACCACCGAGCGTAGGTGAGCAGTTCTTC
TRBV19	NA	TRBJ2-3	TRBD1	CASSSDRESTDTQYF	TGTGCCAGTAGTAGCGACAGGGAATCAACAGATACGCAGTATTTT
TRBV2	NA	TRBJ2-5	NA	CASSAGTRNQETQYF	TGTGCCAGCAGTGCAGGGACTCGCAACCAAGAGACCCAGTACTTC
TRBV16	NA	TRBJ2-1	TRBD2	CASRPSGISYNEQFF	TGTGCCAGCAGACCTAGCGGGATCTCCTACAATGAGCAGTTCTTC
TRBV2	NA	TRBJ2-7	NA	CATRNTWAWYEQYF	TGTGCCACCAGAAACACGTGGGCTTGGTACGAGCAGTACTTC
TRBV19	once	TRBJ2-2	TRBD2	CASTSGSVAGELFF	TGTGCCAGTACTAGCGGGAGCGTAGCCGGGGAGCTGTTTTTT
TRBV5-1	once	TRBJ1-3	NA	CASSLAGRSSGNTIYF	TGCGCCAGCAGCTTGGCCGGACGGAGCTCTGGAAACACCATATATTTT
TRBV28	NA	TRBJ2-7	NA	CASSRGEQYF	TGTGCCAGCAGTCGTGGGGAGCAGTACTTC
TRBV2	NA	TRBJ2-1	NA	CADMVGSGYNEQFF	TGTGCGGATATGGTCGGGAGTGGTTACAATGAGCAGTTCTTC
TRBV5-1	NA	TRBJ2-7	TRBD2	CASSSLAGGEQYF	TGCGCCAGCAGTTCCCTAGCGGGAGGCGAGCAGTACTTC
TRBV4-1	NA	TRBJ2-7	NA	CASSQDPGVGYEQYF	TGCGCCAGCAGCCAGGACCCCGGGGTGGGCTACGAGCAGTACTTC
TRBV14	NA	TRBJ1-5	NA	CASSQGGGYSNQPQHF	TGTGCCAGCAGCCAAGGCGGAGGGTATAGCAATCAGCCCCAGCATTTT
TRBV6-4	NA	TRBJ2-5	TRBD1	CASKRTGGAETQYF	TGTGCCAGCAAACGAACAGGGGGCGCGGAGACCCAGTACTTC
TRBV5-8	once	TRBJ2-7	NA	CASSLGGDRLEYF	TGTGCCAGCAGCTTAGGGGGGGACAGGCTCGAGTACTTC
TRBV15	NA	TRBJ2-3	NA	CATSRDPIDTQYF	TGTGCCACCAGCAGAGATCCCATAGATACGCAGTATTTT
TRBV19	NA	TRBJ2-7	TRBD2	CASSTAGGPYEQYF	TGTGCCAGTAGTACAGCGGGAGGGCCCTACGAGCAGTACTTC
TRBV6-1	NA	TRBJ1-2	TRBD1	CASRYQQGVSGYTF	TGTGCCAGCAGATACCAACAGGGGGTCTCTGGCTACACCTTC
TRBV18	NA	TRBJ2-7	NA	CASAWGKGSWYEQYF	TGTGCCAGCGCATGGGGGAAGGGGAGTTGGTACGAGCAGTACTTC
TRBV7-2	NA	TRBJ2-5	NA	CASSSASTRGGETQYF	TGTGCCAGCAGCTCCGCCTCGACTAGAGGGGGAGAGACCCAGTACTTC
TRBV20-1	NA	TRBJ2-7	NA	CSAGVEQYF	TGCAGTGCGGGGGTCGAGCAGTACTTC
TRBV4-1	NA	TRBJ2-1	TRBD2	CASSQERLTSGYNEQFF	TGCGCCAGCAGCCAAGAAAGACTGACTAGCGGTTACAATGAGCAGTTCTTC
TRBV11-2	NA	TRBJ2-7	NA	CASSLLVFYEQYF	TGTGCCAGCAGCCTACTAGTTTTCTACGAGCAGTACTTC
TRBV29-1	NA	TRBJ2-1	NA	CSVYTYTGYNEQFF	TGCAGCGTTTATACCTACACCGGGTACAATGAGCAGTTCTTC
TRBV4-2	NA	TRBJ2-1	NA	CASSQDDQGYSYNEQFF	TGTGCCAGCAGCCAAGATGATCAGGGCTACTCCTACAATGAGCAGTTCTTC
TRBV9	NA	TRBJ2-2	TRBD2	CASSVEGLAGSGELFF	TGTGCCAGCAGCGTAGAAGGGCTAGCGGGCTCCGGGGAGCTGTTTTTT
TRBV5-1	NA	TRBJ2-7	TRBD2	CASSSQTSGSSYEQYF	TGCGCCAGCAGCTCCCAGACTAGCGGGAGCTCCTACGAGCAGTACTTC
TRBV7-2	NA	TRBJ1-4	NA	CASSQGVGEKLFF	TGTGCCAGCAGCCAGGGTGTGGGTGAAAAACTGTTTTTT
TRBV29-1	NA	TRBJ2-1	NA	CSVVPSRTWEQFF	TGCAGCGTTGTGCCTAGCAGGACATGGGAGCAGTTCTTC
TRBV9	NA	TRBJ2-3	TRBD2	CASSFGLDTDTQYF	TGTGCCAGCAGCTTTGGACTAGACACAGATACGCAGTATTTT
TRBV11-2	NA	TRBJ2-3	NA	CASSLDWDTQYF	TGTGCCAGCAGCTTAGATTGGGATACGCAGTATTTT
TRBV7-9	NA	TRBJ2-1	NA	CASSLETAYNEQFF	TGTGCCAGCAGCTTAGAGACAGCCTACAATGAGCAGTTCTTC
TRBV7-9	NA	TRBJ1-5	TRBD1	CASSMGQGTGNQPQHF	TGTGCCAGCAGCATGGGACAGGGAACGGGCAATCAGCCCCAGCATTTT